These T cell receptor beta chains were read from a single sample in a study of CD8 T cells in ankylosing spondylitis. TCRdb redid the calling of the 5' RACE reads with MiXCR, one entry per CDR3 protein. The sample lists about 390,000 distinct CDR3 sequences, approximately 20% occurring once. The specimen sequenced was blood, either unsorted or a sorted T cell fraction (not recorded which). The receptors were gathered from a male donor with ankylosing spondylitis. Each CDR3 is given with its conserved first and last residue. Fields, in order: V gene, clone size, D gene, J gene, CDR3 DNA, CDR3 protein. D genes are given only for firm matches. A row's size may be missing; if present it is once, few, many or a size class.

>TRBV29-1|few|NA|TRBJ2-3
TGCAGCGTATCTCGGGGATCCGCCTCTGATACGCAGTATTTT
CSVSRGSASDTQYF
>TRBV25-1|NA|NA|TRBJ2-5
TGTGCCAGCAGTAGAGCTGGGGAAGAGACCCAGTACTTC
CASSRAGEETQYF
>TRBV10-3|NA|NA|TRBJ2-7
TGTGCCTTTTCGCAGGGGACAACCTACGAGCAGTACTTC
CAFSQGTTYEQYF
>TRBV6-1|NA|TRBD2|TRBJ2-7
TGTGCCAGCAGCCGGGAGGGCCTCAACTACGAGCAGTACTTC
CASSREGLNYEQYF
>TRBV6-5|NA|TRBD2|TRBJ2-1
TGTGCCAGCAGTTACTTTAGCGGGAGCTTGTACAATGAGCAGTTCTTC
CASSYFSGSLYNEQFF
>TRBV5-1|few|NA|TRBJ1-2
TGCGCCAGCAGCTTGAGGAGCCTCAGCTATGGCTACACCTTC
CASSLRSLSYGYTF
>TRBV6-2/TRBV6-3|NA|TRBD2|TRBJ2-7
TGTGCCAGCAGTTATACCCCCGGGAGGGCCTACGAGCAGTACTTC
CASSYTPGRAYEQYF
>TRBV10-3|NA|TRBD1|TRBJ1-5
TGTGCCATCAGTGGGGACAGGGGGCTCTATAGCAATCAGCCCCAGCATTTT
CAISGDRGLYSNQPQHF
>TRBV18|NA|TRBD1|TRBJ2-7
TGTGCCAGCTCAGTACAGGGGGCTCTAAGACAGTACTTC
CASSVQGALRQYF
>TRBV3-1|many|NA|TRBJ1-5
TGTGCCAGCAGCATAAACAGCGATCAGCCCCAGCATTTT
CASSINSDQPQHF
>TRBV28|NA|TRBD2|TRBJ2-5
TGTGCCAGCAGTTACACTAGCGGGAGCACGGCCCAGTACTTC
CASSYTSGSTAQYF
>TRBV7-2|few|NA|TRBJ2-2
TGTGCCAGCAGCATGGGACCAGAGTACGGGGAGCTGTTTTTT
CASSMGPEYGELFF
>TRBV18|many|NA|TRBJ2-1
TGTGCCAGCTCACCACGCGGGGCTGGGGGCTACAATGAGCAGTTCTTC
CASSPRGAGGYNEQFF
>TRBV28|few|NA|TRBJ1-2
TGTGCCAGCAGCGGGGAGGGTGGCTACACCTTC
CASSGEGGYTF
>TRBV5-1|NA|TRBD1|TRBJ2-1
TGCGCCAGCAGCATGGACAGGTACAATGAGCAGTTCTTC
CASSMDRYNEQFF
>TRBV29-1|many|NA|TRBJ1-5
TGCAGCGTTGCATACGGTAGCAATCAGCCCCAGCATTTT
CSVAYGSNQPQHF
>TRBV4-2|few|TRBD2|TRBJ2-3
TGTGCCAGCAGCCAAGGAGCGGGAGACTCAGATACGCAGTATTTT
CASSQGAGDSDTQYF
>TRBV5-1|few|NA|TRBJ1-1
TGCGCCAGCAGCCCCCTCGCAGGGGTGAACACTGAAGCTTTCTTT
CASSPLAGVNTEAFF
>TRBV5-1|NA|TRBD2|TRBJ2-7
TGCGCCAGCAGCTTACCTAGCGGTAACTACGAGCAGTACTTC
CASSLPSGNYEQYF
>TRBV5-1|once|NA|TRBJ2-1
TGCGCCAGCAGCTTGGACCTAGATCGCGATGAGCAGTTCTTC
CASSLDLDRDEQFF
>TRBV28|few|NA|TRBJ2-1
TGTGCCAGCAGTTCCGTGAGTGGGAGGTTTTTGGATGAGCAGTTCTTC
CASSSVSGRFLDEQFF
>TRBV7-9|few|NA|TRBJ2-7
TGTGCCAGCAGCCCCCCGACTCCTTCCTGGGAGCAGTACTTC
CASSPPTPSWEQYF
>TRBV7-2|NA|NA|TRBJ1-6
TGTGCCAGCAGCCCCTCTGGGGAGACACCCCTCCACTTT
CASSPSGETPLHF
>TRBV29-1|NA|NA|TRBJ2-7
TGCAGCGTTAAGGAGGGGGCCTCCTACGAGCAGTACTTC
CSVKEGASYEQYF
>TRBV16|NA|NA|TRBJ2-3
TGTGCCAGCTCGACTATATTGGTCACAGATACGCAGTATTTT
CASSTILVTDTQYF
>TRBV20-1|NA|NA|TRBJ2-2
TGCAGTGCTAGAGATCGGCAGGGGCTGGACACCGGGGAGCTGTTTTTT
CSARDRQGLDTGELFF
>TRBV7-9|few|TRBD2|TRBJ2-1
TGTGCCAGCAGCTTAGAAAAGAGCCAGCGGGAGTCGGTTGAGCAGTTCTTC
CASSLEKSQRESVEQFF
>TRBV29-1|few|NA|TRBJ2-5
TGCAGCATCGCCCACCAAGAGACCCAGTACTTC
CSIAHQETQYF
>TRBV9|few|NA|TRBJ1-2
TGTGCCAGCAGTGGCGCGATAGACAACTATGGCTACACCTTC
CASSGAIDNYGYTF
>TRBV20-1|NA|TRBD1|TRBJ2-1
TGCAGTGCTAGCGCCGGGACAGGAACAAATGAGCAGTTCTTC
CSASAGTGTNEQFF
>TRBV24-1|NA|NA|TRBJ2-7
TGTGCCACCAGTGTTCGCCACGCCGGGGAGCAGTACTTC
CATSVRHAGEQYF
>TRBV11-2|NA|NA|TRBJ2-1
TGTGCCAGCAGCTTAGGAGCAGCTGGAACTAGCTCCTACAATGAGCAGTTCTTC
CASSLGAAGTSSYNEQFF
>TRBV20-1|few|TRBD2|TRBJ2-1
TGCAGTGCTAGTTGGGGGGGAGAGGTCCGATATGAGCAGTTCTTC
CSASWGGEVRYEQFF
>TRBV3-1|few|NA|TRBJ1-2
TGTGCCAGCAGCCTTAGTTGGGACAACTATGCTGGCTACACCTTC
CASSLSWDNYAGYTF
>TRBV29-1|few|NA|TRBJ1-1
TGCAGCGTACGCCCTCGGGGGGGTACAATGAACACTGAAGCTTTCTTT
CSVRPRGGTMNTEAFF
>TRBV2|NA|NA|TRBJ2-7
TGTGCCAGCAGCTGGGCCTTCAACGAGCAGTACTTC
CASSWAFNEQYF
>TRBV12-5|NA|TRBD1|TRBJ2-3
TGTGCTAGTGGTTTGGGGACAGGGCCACGAGATACGCAGTATTTT
CASGLGTGPRDTQYF
>TRBV6-1|few|TRBD2|TRBJ2-1
TGTGCCAGCACCTCGACTAGCGCTAACTCCTACAATGAGCAGTTCTTC
CASTSTSANSYNEQFF
>TRBV7-3|NA|TRBD1|TRBJ1-2
TGTGCCAGCAGGAGGACAGGGGACACGAGCGATGGCTACACCTTC
CASRRTGDTSDGYTF
>TRBV6-1|NA|NA|TRBJ1-5
TGTGCCAGCCTGACGGATTACAATCAGCCCCAGCATTTT
CASLTDYNQPQHF